This T cell receptor beta chain comes out of a study of control samples from healthy donors and cancer patients. Profiling relied on immunoSEQ multiplex PCR, and the TCRdb table lists in-frame clones only, not all of them. The sample lists roughly 100,000 clones, roughly 92% occurring once. V lost 0 bases and J 0 bases, leaving 10 bases between the germline ends. The CDR3 spans 15 residues. The germline V gene has CDR1 SGHDT and CDR2 YYEEEE. The gene calls are TRBV5-6 and TRBJ2-7; possibly TRBD1 or TRBD2 for D (5 bases each). The sequenced sample was blood. The receptor's source is a human donor in good health. The donor label of this sample is uncertain. CDR3 coding DNA: TGTGCCAGCAGCTTGGACTCGGGGCCCTCCTACGAGCAGTACTTC. Translation gives CASSLDSGPSYEQYF.